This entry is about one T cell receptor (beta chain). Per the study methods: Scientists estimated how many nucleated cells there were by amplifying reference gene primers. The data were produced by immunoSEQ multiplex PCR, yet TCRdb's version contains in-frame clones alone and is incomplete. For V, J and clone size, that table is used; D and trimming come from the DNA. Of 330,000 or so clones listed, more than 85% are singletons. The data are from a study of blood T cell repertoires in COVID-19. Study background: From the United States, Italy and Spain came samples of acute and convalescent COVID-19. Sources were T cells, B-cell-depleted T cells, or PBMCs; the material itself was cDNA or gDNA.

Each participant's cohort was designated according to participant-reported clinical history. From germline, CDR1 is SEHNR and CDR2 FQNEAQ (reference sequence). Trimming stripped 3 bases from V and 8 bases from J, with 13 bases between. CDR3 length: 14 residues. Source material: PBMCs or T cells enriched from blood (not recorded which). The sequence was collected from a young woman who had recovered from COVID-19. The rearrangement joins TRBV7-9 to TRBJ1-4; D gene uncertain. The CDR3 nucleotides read TGTGCCAGCAGCTTCGGGATTCGGTGGGAAAAACTGTTTTTT. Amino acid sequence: CASSFGIRWEKLFF.